Reported below is one T cell receptor (beta chain). The target antigen is unknown. The data derive from a study of response to subunit inactivated influenza vaccine. Study outcomes and limitations: Seasonal influenza vaccination, on each occasion, was suggested by the authors to recruit few new T cells.

The CDR3 loop spans 14 amino acids. The germline gives CDR1 SQVTM, CDR2 ANQGSEA. TCRdb recomputed calls from the RT-PCR reads with MiXCR, one row per CDR3 protein. The sample lists some 500,000 distinct CDR3 sequences, 13% seen once, with around 13% in the top ten. The sequence came from a man between 45 and 60 years old who received an inactivated influenza vaccine. This chain joins TRBV29-1 and TRBJ2-5; a weak D match, TRBD2 (5 bases). Sequenced material: PBMCs from blood, taken about 40 days after vaccination. The CDR3 is CSVPGAWREETQYF. The CDR3 DNA is TGCAGTGTACCGGGCGCCTGGCGGGAAGAGACCCAGTACTTC.